This T cell receptor beta chain was captured in a study of blood T cells in healthy people across ages. Study observations and caveats: Reliance upon unsorted PBMCs precluded definitive naive versus antigen-experienced comparison.

With a J-beta primer mix and a sample-barcoded 5' primer, a second PCR ran about 6 to 11 cycles. Each CDR3 protein is one row after TCRdb ran MiXCR on the 5' RACE reads. The sample shows about 1,800,000 distinct CDR3 sequences, approximately 30% of them seen only once. Comment on this clonotype: Its antigen is currently unknown. One end of the junction varies from germline; a read error may be responsible.

This CDR3 region has 14 residues. The germline gives CDR1 MNHNY, CDR2 SVGAGI (reference sequence). The rearrangement joins TRBV6-6 to TRBJ2-1; 12 bases fit TRBD2. This sequence originates from a woman aged 25 to 39 in good health. The specimen sequenced was blood. The CDR3 sequence: CVSSRLAGDSESFF. The CDR3, as DNA: TGTGTCAGCAGCCGACTAGCGGGGGACAGTGAATCGTTCTTC.